This T cell receptor (beta chain) is drawn from a study of graft-versus-host responses after intestinal transplantation. Across the study: Recipients had transplants, and these were multivisceral, liver-intestinal, or isolated intestinal. Once they had received anti-thymocyte globulin induction, all recipients took tacrolimus and steroids for three to four years. General study findings and limits: An association linked early post-transplant HvG declines with peak circulating GvH clone levels. Allograft clonal ratios (graft-versus-host to host-versus-graft) were high in patients who had graft-donor T cell macrochimerism.

There are a few counts of this clone. Its antigen is not known. Germline CDR1 reads LNHDA; CDR2 reads SQIVND (reference sequence). CDR3 length: 14 residues. The J segment lost 1 base and the V segment lost 3 bases, leaving 0 bases of the junction unmatched. Here immunoSEQ multiplex PCR was the method, and the copy in TCRdb shows in-frame clones only, minus some. Among about 85,000 clones, around 93% were seen once, and the ten largest hold 7.6%. The chain has TRBV19 and TRBJ1-1; 9 positions agree with TRBD1. Sequenced here: unstimulated CD8+ T cells sorted from spleen or lymph node cells, sampled before transplant. The sequence derives from a human donor who was the organ donor for an intestinal transplant. The CDR3 sequence: CASSMGQGNTEAFF. The CDR3 DNA sequence: TGTGCCAGTAGTATGGGACAGGGGAACACTGAAGCTTTCTTT.